Listed here are 2 T cell receptor beta chains from one sample, sequenced in a study of blood T cell repertoires in COVID-19. Sequencing was performed with immunoSEQ multiplex PCR; in TCRdb, only in-frame clones are kept and a portion is missing. The sample includes 160,000 or so clones, 89% of them seen just once. Sequenced: peripheral blood. These receptors were collected from a man in his fifties or sixties with acute or convalescent COVID-19.

The chain employs TRBV12-2 and TRBJ1-2; the D call of TRBD1 is as the table states it, not checked on the DNA. TRBV12-2 is a documented pseudogene. The CDR3 loop spans 17 amino acids. CDR3 nucleotides: TGTGCAAGTCGCTTAAGAAGACAGGAGAGTCATAACTATGGCTACACCTTC. This translates into CASRLRRQESHNYGYTF.

The gene calls are TRBV5-1 and TRBJ1-4; a possible D gene is TRBD1 (6 bases). V shed 3 bases and J shed 4 bases, with 22 bases lying between them. Per germline, CDR1 SGHRS and CDR2 YFSETQ. The CDR3 is made up of 18 amino acids. In DNA form, the CDR3 reads TGCGCCAGCAGCTGGGGGCGCAGCCAGGGCAAGGGTAATGAAAAACTGTTTTTT. It is translated as CASSWGRSQGKGNEKLFF. Using reference TRBV5-1 and TRBJ1-4 for the parts outside the CDR3, the full variable domain is KAGVTQTPRYLIKTRGQQVTLSCSPISGHRSVSWYQQTPGQGLQFLFEYFSETQRNKGNFPGRFSGRQFSNSRSEMNVSTLELGDSALYLCASSWGRSQGKGNEKLFFGSGTQLSVL.